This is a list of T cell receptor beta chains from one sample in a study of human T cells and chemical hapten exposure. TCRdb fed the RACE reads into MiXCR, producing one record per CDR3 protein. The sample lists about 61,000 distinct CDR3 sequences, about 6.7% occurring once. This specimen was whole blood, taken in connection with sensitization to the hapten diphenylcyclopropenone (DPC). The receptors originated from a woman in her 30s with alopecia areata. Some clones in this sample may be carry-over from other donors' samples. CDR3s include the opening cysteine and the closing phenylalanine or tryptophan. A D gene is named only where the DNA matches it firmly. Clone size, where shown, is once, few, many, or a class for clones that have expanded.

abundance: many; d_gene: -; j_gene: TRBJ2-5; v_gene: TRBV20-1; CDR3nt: TGCAGTGCTAGAGCCGGGACGGACCAAGAGACCCAGTACTTC; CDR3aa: CSARAGTDQETQYF
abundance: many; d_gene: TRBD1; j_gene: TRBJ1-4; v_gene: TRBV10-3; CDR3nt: TGTGCCGCAGGGACAGGGGTAAATGAAAAACTGTTTTTT; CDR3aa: CAAGTGVNEKLFF
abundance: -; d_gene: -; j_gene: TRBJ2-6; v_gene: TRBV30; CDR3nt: TGTGCCTGGAGTGTACGAGGGTCTGGGGCCAACGTCCTGACTTTC; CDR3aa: CAWSVRGSGANVLTF
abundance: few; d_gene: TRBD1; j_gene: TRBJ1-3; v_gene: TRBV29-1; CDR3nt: TGCAGCGCATCGACAGGGAGCTCTGGAAACACCATATATTTT; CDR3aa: CSASTGSSGNTIYF
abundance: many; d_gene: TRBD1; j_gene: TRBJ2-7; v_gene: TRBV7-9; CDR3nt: TGTGCCAGCAGCCCGACAGGGCCCTCCTACGAGCAGTACTTC; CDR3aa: CASSPTGPSYEQYF
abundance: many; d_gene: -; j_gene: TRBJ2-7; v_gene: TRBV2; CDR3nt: TGTGCCAGCAGGGACCGCCTGGGGGACTACGAGCAGTACTTC; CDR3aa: CASRDRLGDYEQYF
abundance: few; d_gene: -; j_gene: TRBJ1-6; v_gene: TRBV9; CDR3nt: TGTGCCAGCAGCGTCAGGATCAGCTCCTATAATTCACCCCTCCACTTT; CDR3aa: CASSVRISSYNSPLHF
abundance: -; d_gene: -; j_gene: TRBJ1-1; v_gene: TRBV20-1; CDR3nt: TGCAGTGCAAATCAAGGGACGGCAAAGAACACTGAAGCTTTCTTT; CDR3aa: CSANQGTAKNTEAFF
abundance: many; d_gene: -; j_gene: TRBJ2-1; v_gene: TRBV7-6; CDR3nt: TGTGCCAGCAGCTTAGGGGGACTGACCTTGTTCGATGAGCAGTTCTTC; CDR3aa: CASSLGGLTLFDEQFF
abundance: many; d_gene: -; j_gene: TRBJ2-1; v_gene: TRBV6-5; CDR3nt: TGTGCCAGCAGTTACAGGGCGGGTCAGAATGAGCAGTTCTTC; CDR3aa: CASSYRAGQNEQFF
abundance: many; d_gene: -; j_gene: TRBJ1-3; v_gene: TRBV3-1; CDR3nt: TGTGCCAGCAGCCAAGTAGGAGGGACTGGAAACACCATATATTTT; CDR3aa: CASSQVGGTGNTIYF
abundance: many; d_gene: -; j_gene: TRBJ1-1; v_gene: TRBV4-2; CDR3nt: TGTGCCAGCAGCCAAGAGCCGGGGGGTGGGATCACTGAAGCTTTCTTT; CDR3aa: CASSQEPGGGITEAFF
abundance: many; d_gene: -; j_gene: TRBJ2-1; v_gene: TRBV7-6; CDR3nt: TGTGCCAGCAGCTTAGCGCGGAACAATGAGCAGTTCTTC; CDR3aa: CASSLARNNEQFF
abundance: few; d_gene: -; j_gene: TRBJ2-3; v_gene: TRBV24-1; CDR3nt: TGTGCCACCAGTGATCGTTCCGGGGGCACAGATACGCAGTATTTT; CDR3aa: CATSDRSGGTDTQYF
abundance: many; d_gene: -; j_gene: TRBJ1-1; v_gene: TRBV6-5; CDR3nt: TGTGCCAGCAGTTACTCCCAGGACACTGAAGCTTTCTTT; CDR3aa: CASSYSQDTEAFF
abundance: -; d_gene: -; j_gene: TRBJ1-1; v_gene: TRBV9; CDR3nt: TGTGCCAGCAGCCCTGAACTTCCCGGGACGTACACTGAAGCTTTCTTT; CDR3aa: CASSPELPGTYTEAFF
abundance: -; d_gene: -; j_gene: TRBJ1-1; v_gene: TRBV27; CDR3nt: TGTGCCAGCAGTTCCCTCAAGCTCCGGCACACTGAAGCTTTCTTT; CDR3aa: CASSSLKLRHTEAFF
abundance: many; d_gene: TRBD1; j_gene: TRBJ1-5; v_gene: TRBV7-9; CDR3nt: TGTGCCAGCAGTCCTTTTTCCGGGACAGGGGATCAGCCCCAGCATTTT; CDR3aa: CASSPFSGTGDQPQHF
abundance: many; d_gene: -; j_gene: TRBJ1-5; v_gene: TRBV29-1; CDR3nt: TGCAGCGTGGAAACAGGGAAAAATCAGCCCCAGCATTTT; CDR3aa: CSVETGKNQPQHF
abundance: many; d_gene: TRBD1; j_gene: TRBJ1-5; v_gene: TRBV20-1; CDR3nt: TGCAGTGCTAGAAGGAGGGGACAGGGACAATCTTTTGGCAATCAGCCCCAGCATTTT; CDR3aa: CSARRRGQGQSFGNQPQHF
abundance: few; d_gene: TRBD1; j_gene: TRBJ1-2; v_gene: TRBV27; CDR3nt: TGTGCCAGCAGTTTAGTGGGGACAGGGGGGTTTAACTATGGCTACACCTTC; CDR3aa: CASSLVGTGGFNYGYTF
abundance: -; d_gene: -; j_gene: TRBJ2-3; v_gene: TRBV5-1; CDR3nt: TGCGCCAGCAGGGCCCCATCCACAGATACGCAGTATTTT; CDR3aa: CASRAPSTDTQYF
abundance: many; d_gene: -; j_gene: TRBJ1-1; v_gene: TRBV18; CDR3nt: TGTGCCAGCTCCCCCGCGTCGGTGAACACTGAAGCTTTCTTT; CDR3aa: CASSPASVNTEAFF
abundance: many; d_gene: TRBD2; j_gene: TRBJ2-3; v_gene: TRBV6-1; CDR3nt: TGTGCCAGCAGCGGCACTTCTAGCGGGGGGCCTACAGATACGCAGTATTTT; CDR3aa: CASSGTSSGGPTDTQYF
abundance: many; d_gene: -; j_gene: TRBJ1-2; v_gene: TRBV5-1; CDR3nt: TGCGCCAGCAGCTTGCAGGGTTCGCTTGGCTACACCTTC; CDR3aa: CASSLQGSLGYTF
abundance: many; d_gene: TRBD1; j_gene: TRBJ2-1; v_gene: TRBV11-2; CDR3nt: TGTGCCAGCAGCAGGGACAGACTTTTCTACAATGAGCAGTTCTTC; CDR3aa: CASSRDRLFYNEQFF
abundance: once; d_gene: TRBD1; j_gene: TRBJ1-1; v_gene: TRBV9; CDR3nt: TGTGCCAGCAGCGCCGGGACAGGGATATCGGCGAACACTGAAGCTTTCTTT; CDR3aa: CASSAGTGISANTEAFF
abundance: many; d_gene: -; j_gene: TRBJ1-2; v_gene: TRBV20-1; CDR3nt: TGCAGTGCTGGAGGTTCCGAAGACAACTATGGCTACACCTTC; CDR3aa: CSAGGSEDNYGYTF
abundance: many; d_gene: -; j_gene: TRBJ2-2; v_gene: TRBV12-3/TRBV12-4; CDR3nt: TGTGCCAGCAGTTTAGGGGGTTCGAACACCGGGGAGCTGTTTTTT; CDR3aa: CASSLGGSNTGELFF
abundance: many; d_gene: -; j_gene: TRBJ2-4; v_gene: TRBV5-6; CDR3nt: TGTGCCAGCAGCTTTGGAATCTTTCTAGCCAAAAACATTCAGTACTTC; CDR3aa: CASSFGIFLAKNIQYF
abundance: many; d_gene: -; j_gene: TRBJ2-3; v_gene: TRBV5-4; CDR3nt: TGTGCCAGCAGCCTTGAAGCGCCAGATACGCAGTATTTT; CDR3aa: CASSLEAPDTQYF
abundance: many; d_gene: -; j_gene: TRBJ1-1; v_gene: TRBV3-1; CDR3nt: TGTGCCAGCAGCCTGACAGGAAAAAACACTGAAGCTTTCTTT; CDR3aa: CASSLTGKNTEAFF
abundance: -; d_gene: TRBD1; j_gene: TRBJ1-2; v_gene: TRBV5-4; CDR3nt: TGTGCCAGCAGCGCACATAAGACAGGGGGCAGAGCTAACTATGGCTACACCTTC; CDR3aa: CASSAHKTGGRANYGYTF
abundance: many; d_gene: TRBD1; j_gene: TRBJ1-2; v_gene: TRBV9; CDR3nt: TGTGCCAGCAGCCAAACAGGGGGCGACTATGGCTACACCTTC; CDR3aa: CASSQTGGDYGYTF
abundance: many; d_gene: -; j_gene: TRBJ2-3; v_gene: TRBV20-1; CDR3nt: TGCAGTGCTAGAGTCTTTGGCGGGGGCGGCACAGATACGCAGTATTTT; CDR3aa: CSARVFGGGGTDTQYF
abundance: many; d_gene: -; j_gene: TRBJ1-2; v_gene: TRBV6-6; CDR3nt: TGTGCCAGCAGCCCGGACAGCCTGCGTGGCTACACCTTC; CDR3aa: CASSPDSLRGYTF
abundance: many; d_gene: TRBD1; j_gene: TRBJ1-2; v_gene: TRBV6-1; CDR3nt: TGTGCCAGCAGTACGGACAGGGCGCCAGCTAACTATGGCTACACCTTC; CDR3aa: CASSTDRAPANYGYTF
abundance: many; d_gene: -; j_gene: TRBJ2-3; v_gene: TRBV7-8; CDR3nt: TGTGCCAGCACACCCCGGTATACGCAGTATTTT; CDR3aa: CASTPRYTQYF
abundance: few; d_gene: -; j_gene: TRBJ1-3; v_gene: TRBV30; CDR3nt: TGTGCCTGGAACCCCACAGCGGGATCTGGAAACACCATATATTTT; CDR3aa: CAWNPTAGSGNTIYF
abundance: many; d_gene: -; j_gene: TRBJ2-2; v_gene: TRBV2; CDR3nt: TGTGCCAGCAGGGCAGCCGAGCCCGGGGAGCTGTTTTTT; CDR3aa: CASRAAEPGELFF
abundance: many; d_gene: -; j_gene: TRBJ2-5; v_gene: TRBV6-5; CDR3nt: TGTGCCAGCAGTTACTCGCGGGGACAAGAGACCCAGTACTTC; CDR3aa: CASSYSRGQETQYF
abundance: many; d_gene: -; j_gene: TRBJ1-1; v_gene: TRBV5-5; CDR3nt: TGTGCCAGCACCTTGGGCCCTGAAGCTTTCTTT; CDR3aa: CASTLGPEAFF
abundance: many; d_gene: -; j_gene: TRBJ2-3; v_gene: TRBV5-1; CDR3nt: TGCGCCAGCAGCTTGCAGGGAATGGGAGATACGCAGTATTTT; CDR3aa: CASSLQGMGDTQYF
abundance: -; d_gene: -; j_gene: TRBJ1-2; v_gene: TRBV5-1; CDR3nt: TGCGCCAGCAGCTCGGTACAGGGACCGATCTATGGCTACACCTTC; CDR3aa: CASSSVQGPIYGYTF
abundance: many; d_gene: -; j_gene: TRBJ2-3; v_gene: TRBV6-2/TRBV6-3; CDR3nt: TGTGCCAGCAGTTACACCACCCTCGCGCACAGAGATACGCAGTATTTT; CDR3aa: CASSYTTLAHRDTQYF
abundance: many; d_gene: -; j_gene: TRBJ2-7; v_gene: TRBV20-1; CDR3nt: TGCAGTGCTAGTGACGAGACAGGAAGCTCCTACGAGCAGTACTTC; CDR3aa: CSASDETGSSYEQYF
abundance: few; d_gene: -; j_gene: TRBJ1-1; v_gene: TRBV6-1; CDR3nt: TGTGCCAGCAGTGAATGGGGGCATGGCACTGAAGCTTTCTTT; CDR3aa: CASSEWGHGTEAFF
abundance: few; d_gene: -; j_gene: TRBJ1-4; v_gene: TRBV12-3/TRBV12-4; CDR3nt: TGTGCCAGCAGTTCCCTGCGGGCTAATGAAAAACTGTTTTTT; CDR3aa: CASSSLRANEKLFF
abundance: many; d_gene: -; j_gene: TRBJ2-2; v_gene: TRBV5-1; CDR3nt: TGCGCCAGCTCCGGGGAGAACACCGGGGAGCTGTTTTTT; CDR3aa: CASSGENTGELFF
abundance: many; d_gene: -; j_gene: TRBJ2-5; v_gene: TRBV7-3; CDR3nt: TGTGCCAGCAGTCCCAAGCCCGGGGGGCTAGAGACCCAGTACTTC; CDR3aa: CASSPKPGGLETQYF
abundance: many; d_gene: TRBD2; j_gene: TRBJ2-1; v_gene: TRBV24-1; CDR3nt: TGTGCCACCAGTGATCCCTCCGGGACTAGTGGGAATGAGCAGTTCTTC; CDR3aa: CATSDPSGTSGNEQFF
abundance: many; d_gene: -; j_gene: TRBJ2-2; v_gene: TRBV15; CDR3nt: TGTGCCACCAGCAGAGATAGAGGGGCGAACACCGGGGAGCTGTTTTTT; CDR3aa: CATSRDRGANTGELFF
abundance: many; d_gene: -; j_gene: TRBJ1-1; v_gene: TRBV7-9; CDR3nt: TGTGCCAGCAGCTTATGGCGTTTTAGGTTGAACACTGAAGCTTTCTTT; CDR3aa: CASSLWRFRLNTEAFF
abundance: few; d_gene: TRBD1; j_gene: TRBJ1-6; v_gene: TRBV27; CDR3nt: TGTGCCAGCAGTTTATCGGGACAGGGTATGACACCCCTCCACTTT; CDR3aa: CASSLSGQGMTPLHF
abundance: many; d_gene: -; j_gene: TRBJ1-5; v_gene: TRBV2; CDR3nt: TGTGCCAGCAGACAGGTCTTTAGCAATCAGCCCCAGCATTTT; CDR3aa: CASRQVFSNQPQHF
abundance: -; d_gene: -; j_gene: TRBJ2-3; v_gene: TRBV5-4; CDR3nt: TGTGCCAGCAGCTTGGTTTCAGATACGCAGTATTTT; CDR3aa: CASSLVSDTQYF
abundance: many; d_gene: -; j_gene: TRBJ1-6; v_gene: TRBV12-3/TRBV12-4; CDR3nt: TGTGCCAGCAGTTCGCGGGACACACCCCTCCACTTT; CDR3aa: CASSSRDTPLHF